This T cell receptor (beta chain) is drawn from a study of graft-versus-host responses after intestinal transplantation (dated by TCRdb to the early 2020s). General notes on the study: The transplants that recipients received were multivisceral, liver-intestinal, or isolated intestinal. A peak of at least 4% donor T cells among recipient peripheral blood mononuclear cells was the definition used for donor T cell macrochimerism. To identify alloreactive clones, pre-transplant mixed lymphocyte reaction products were sequenced and then compared with unstimulated pre-transplant donor and recipient T cells. Of the 20 to 30 intestinal transplant recipients enrolled in the cohort, one of whom was a retransplant, 3 patients without pretransplant specimens were excluded. Anti-thymocyte globulin induction was given to all recipients, followed by maintenance tacrolimus and steroids for approximately three years. Samples from a few later patients were sequenced in-house on an Illumina MiSeq with MiXCR processing rather than by the commercial service. After intestinal transplantation, graft-versus-host and host-versus-graft alloreactive T cell clones were followed in the graft, circulation and bone marrow using bulk TCR-beta CDR3 sequencing.

Library method: the immunoSEQ multiplex PCR assay. For most patients, genomic DNA was isolated with the Qiagen DNeasy Blood and Tissue Kit and shipped frozen to Adaptive Biotechnologies for TCR sequencing. Adaptive Biotechnologies carried out high-throughput TCR-beta CDR3 sequencing of genomic DNA for most patients. Per the source publication's procedure: Adaptive's ImmunoSEQ software supplied the TCR sequencing data for around 19 patients, while MiXCR and VDJtools were used to process three other patients. CD4 versus CD8 sorting errors were corrected by removing sequences found in both subsets at a frequency ratio below 5:1. Because the origin of CDR3 nucleotide sequences shared between donor and recipient could not be assigned, those sequences were removed. Alloreactive clones required at least 2-fold expansion over unstimulated cells and minimum CFSE-low frequency of 0.002% (template counts) or 0.001% (read counts). Clones were considered mappable if detected in sequenced pre-transplant spleen, lymph node, or MLR CFSE-low populations of the donor or recipient. The cumulative frequency of alloreactive clones was calculated as a percentage of all sequences, weighted by copy number. TCRdb took this table from immuneACCESS and kept in-frame rearrangements with V and J called. Such tables lack part of the clones; where checked against another copy, unresolved V genes explain under half of the gap, and the rest is unexplained. From that table come the V and J calls and clone size; the DNA was used to work out D and trimming. The sample records approximately 88,000 clones, 85% to 95% of which are singletons. The biggest ten clones account for around 0.19% of the sample.

According to the study, the label for this sample's time point signals: cells obtained before transplantation from donor or recipient. CD3+CD4+ and CD3+CD8+ populations were FACS-sorted from unstimulated pre-transplant donor and recipient cells taken from spleen or lymph nodes. Broad study findings and their caveats: Peak levels of circulating GvH clones were associated with declines in HvG clones early after transplant. GvH clones were detected in recipient bone marrow, and some of these GvH clones were observed earlier in ileal mucosa or blood, consistent with an intestinal mucosal origin. Conclusions were limited by the relatively low number and heterogeneity of intestinal transplant patients. Patients with donor T cell macrochimerism had high GvH to HvG T cell clonal ratios in their allografts.

V gives up 3 bases and J gives up 0 bases, and the segment between their germline ends measures 21 bases. Based on the germline V gene, the CDR1 and CDR2 sequences are SGHRS and YFSETQ. The CDR3 covers 18 residues, taking in both the cysteine and the phenylalanine. The CDR3 DNA has 54 bases and is translated from base 1. On this clone: Its recognized antigen is unknown. The record has no base qualities; no much larger clone is one base away.

The chain uses TRBV5-1 and TRBJ1-1; possibly the D gene is TRBD1, per 5 matching bases. The sequence was obtained from a human donor who was the organ donor for an intestinal transplant. Source: unstimulated CD4+ T cells sorted from spleen or lymph node cells, taken before transplant. This receptor carries the CDR3 CASSYRLSGNTMNTEAFF. DNA sequence: TGCGCCAGCAGCTACCGCCTATCAGGGAATACCATGAACACTGAAGCTTTCTTT.